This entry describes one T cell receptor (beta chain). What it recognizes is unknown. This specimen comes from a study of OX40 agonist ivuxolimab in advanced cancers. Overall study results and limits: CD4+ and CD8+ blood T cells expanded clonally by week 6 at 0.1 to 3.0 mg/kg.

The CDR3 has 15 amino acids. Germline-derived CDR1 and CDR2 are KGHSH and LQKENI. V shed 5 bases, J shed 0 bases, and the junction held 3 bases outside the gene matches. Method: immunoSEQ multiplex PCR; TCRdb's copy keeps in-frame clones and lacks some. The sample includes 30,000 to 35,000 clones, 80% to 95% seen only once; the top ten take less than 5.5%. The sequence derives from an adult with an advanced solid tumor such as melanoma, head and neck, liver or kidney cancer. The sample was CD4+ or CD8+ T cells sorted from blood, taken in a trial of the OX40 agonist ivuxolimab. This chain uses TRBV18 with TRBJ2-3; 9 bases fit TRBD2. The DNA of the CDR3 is TGTGCCAGCTCAGCTACTAGCGGGAGCACAGATACGCAGTATTTT. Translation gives CASSATSGSTDTQYF.